This is a list of T cell receptor beta chains from one sample in a study of Ad26.COV2.S vaccination and SARS-CoV-2 variants. Some clones are missing from TCRdb's copy, which holds only in-frame ones; the method was immunoSEQ multiplex PCR. The repertoire has 500,000 or so clones, around 85% of them found once; the top ten carry roughly 13%. The sequenced sample was peripheral blood, obtained in a trial of Ad26.COV2.S vaccine versus placebo. These TCRs come from a person between 18 and 65 years old who received the Ad26.COV2.S COVID-19 vaccine or a placebo. Each CDR3 is given with its conserved first and last residue. D genes are given only for firm matches. The size of a clone is reported for some rows only, either as once, few or many, or as a class for expanded clones.

cdr3_aa	cdr3_nt	j_call	d_call	v_call	clone_size
CALSGLALNEQFF	TGTGCCCTAAGTGGACTAGCGCTAAATGAGCAGTTCTTC	TRBJ2-1	TRBD2	TRBV30	NA
CASTPLLGEETQYF	TGTGCCAGCACCCCTCTCTTGGGGGAGGAGACCCAGTACTTC	TRBJ2-5	NA	TRBV5-6	NA
CASRPSFDTQYF	TGTGCCAGCAGGCCGAGTTTTGATACGCAGTATTTT	TRBJ2-3	NA	TRBV12-3/TRBV12-4	NA
CASSKTAASTDTQYF	TGTGCCAGCAGCAAAACGGCAGCCAGCACAGATACGCAGTATTTT	TRBJ2-3	NA	TRBV21-1	NA
CASRTSGRELFF	TGTGCCAGTAGGACTAGCGGGAGGGAGCTGTTTTTT	TRBJ2-2	TRBD2	TRBV19	NA
CAITDRAGGETQYF	TGTGCCATCACCGACAGGGCAGGGGGAGAGACCCAGTACTTC	TRBJ2-5	TRBD1	TRBV10-3	NA
CASSPTGRIGGTDTQYF	TGTGCCAGCAGCCCCACCGGGCGGATAGGAGGTACAGATACGCAGTATTTT	TRBJ2-3	NA	TRBV5-4	NA
CASSYSGPGGEAFF	TGTGCCAGCAGTTACTCTGGACCAGGCGGGGAAGCTTTCTTT	TRBJ1-1	NA	TRBV6-5	NA
CASSYGANTEAFF	TGTGCCAGCAGTTACGGGGCTAACACTGAAGCTTTCTTT	TRBJ1-1	NA	TRBV12-3/TRBV12-4	NA
CASSLGTGYTF	TGTGCCAGCAGTTTAGGGACGGGCTACACCTTC	TRBJ1-2	NA	TRBV12-3/TRBV12-4	few
CASSSGLAGAQYF	TGTGCCAGCAGTTCCGGGCTAGCGGGAGCGCAGTACTTC	TRBJ2-7	TRBD2	TRBV12-3/TRBV12-4	NA